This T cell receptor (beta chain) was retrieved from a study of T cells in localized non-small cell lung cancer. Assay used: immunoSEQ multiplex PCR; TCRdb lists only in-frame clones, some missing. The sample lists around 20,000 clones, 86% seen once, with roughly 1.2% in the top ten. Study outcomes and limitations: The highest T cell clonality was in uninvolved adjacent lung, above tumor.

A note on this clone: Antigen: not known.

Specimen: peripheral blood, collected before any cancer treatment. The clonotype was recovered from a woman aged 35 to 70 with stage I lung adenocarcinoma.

The CDR3, as DNA: TGTGCCAGTAGTTATTTGGCAGAAGTATCCTACGAGCAGTACTTC. Amino acids: CASSYLAEVSYEQYF. The chain uses TRBV19 and TRBJ2-7; D is unclear. The CDR3 runs to 15 residues. Trimming shortened V by 5 bases and J by 1 base, and 15 bases separated the two germline ends. Germline CDR1 LNHDA, CDR2 SQIVND (reference sequence).